This TCR beta chain was sequenced for a study of patients with pleural tuberculosis. TCRdb independently ran MiXCR on the reads; one entry per CDR3 protein. The top ten hold roughly 15% of the sample, which has under 65,000 distinct CDR3 sequences, 7.3% seen once. This clonotype appeared many times. The sequence came from a human donor with pleural tuberculosis.

The CDR3 here is CASRLTGLNIEKLFF. DNA of the CDR3: TGTGCCAGCAGGTTGACAGGGTTGAATATTGAAAAACTGTTTTTT. This sequence joins TRBV2 and TRBJ1-4, with 7 bases that match TRBD1. The CDR3 loop spans 15 amino acids. Germline V lookup: CDR1 SNHLY, CDR2 FYNNEI. V shed 6 bases, J shed 7 bases, and the junction held 11 bases outside the gene matches.